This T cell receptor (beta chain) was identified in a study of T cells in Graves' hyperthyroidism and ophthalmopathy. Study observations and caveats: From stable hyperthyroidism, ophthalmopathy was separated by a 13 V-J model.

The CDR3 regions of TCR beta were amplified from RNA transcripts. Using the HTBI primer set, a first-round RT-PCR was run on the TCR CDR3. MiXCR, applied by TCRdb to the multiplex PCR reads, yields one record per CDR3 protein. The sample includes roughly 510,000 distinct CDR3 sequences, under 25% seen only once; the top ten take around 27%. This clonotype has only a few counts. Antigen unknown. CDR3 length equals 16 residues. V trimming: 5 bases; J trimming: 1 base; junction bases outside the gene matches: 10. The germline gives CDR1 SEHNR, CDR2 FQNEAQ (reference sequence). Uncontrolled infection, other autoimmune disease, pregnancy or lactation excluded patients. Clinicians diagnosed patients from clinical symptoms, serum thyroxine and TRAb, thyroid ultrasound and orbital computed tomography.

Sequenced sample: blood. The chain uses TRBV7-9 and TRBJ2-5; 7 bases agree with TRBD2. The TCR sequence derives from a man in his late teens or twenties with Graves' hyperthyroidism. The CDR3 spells CASSPRGSGRQETQYF. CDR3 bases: TGTGCCAGCAGCCCCCGGGGTAGCGGGCGCCAAGAGACCCAGTACTTC.